This TCR beta chain was retrieved from a study of shared clonotypes between healthy human individuals. The study, taken as a whole, reports: Rarefaction indicated that sorted-subset sequencing remained incomplete although depth was large.

CDR1 is MNHEY, CDR2 SVGAGI, per germline. The CDR3 extends over 14 amino acids. V lost 6 bases and J lost 3; bases outside the gene matches: 7. CD45RO-negative, CCR7-selected cells formed the naive CD8 fraction, which excluded terminally differentiated effector memory CD45RA+ cells. Donors included only healthy HIV-negative adults lacking recent acute infections or vaccinations. The repertoire was sequenced with immunoSEQ multiplex PCR; TCRdb's copy has only in-frame clones and lacks some. The sample includes hundreds of thousands of clones, approximately 96% of them seen just once. To note about this clone: Its antigen is currently unknown.

This TCR was recovered from a woman in her twenties or thirties in good health. The sample taken for sequencing was naive CD8+ T cells sorted from blood. This chain joins TRBV6-5 and TRBJ1-1; TRBD1 matches 7 bases. The chain's CDR3 is CASSQGDEDTEAFF. The DNA of the CDR3 is TGTGCCAGCAGCCAGGGGGACGAGGACACTGAAGCTTTCTTT.